The 2 T cell receptor beta chains below all came from one sample that was sequenced in a study of T cells in Graves' hyperthyroidism and ophthalmopathy (dated by TCRdb to the late 2010s). The method was multiplex PCR. Sequencing relied on an Illumina HiSeq 2000. The TCR beta CDR3 regions were amplified from RNA transcripts. The TCR CDR3 was subjected to a first round of RT-PCR using the HTBI primer set and the Qiagen OneStep RT-PCR kit. TCRdb cleaned the public reads at Q25 with fastp, built clones with MiXCR and kept in-frame beta chains. CDR3 protein duplicates are merged, each entry listing the most common genes and DNA. In this sample the table shows 550,000 to 700,000 distinct CDR3 sequences, around 46% of which occur a single time. In total, the top ten clones hold 15% to 20% of the sample. The sequencing input was peripheral blood or thyroid tissue (not recorded which). The receptors stem from an adult woman with Graves' disease, either hyperthyroidism or ophthalmopathy (not recorded which).

On this clonotype: Germline is not matched at one junction end, which may reflect a read error. The rearrangement links TRBV15 to TRBJ2-5, with D possibly called TRBD1 or TRBD2 (5 bases each). Germline lookup yields CDR1 LNHNV and CDR2 YYDKDF (reference sequence). The CDR3 consists of 16 residues. CDR3 nucleotides: TGTGCCGCCAGCAGTGAAAATTTAGAGGGGTCAGAGACCCAGTACTTC. Encoded protein: CAASSENLEGSETQYF.

The CDR3 region has the DNA TGTGCCATCAGTGAGTCGACTTGGGCCTCGGGGGACACCATATATTTT. It encodes CAISESTWASGDTIYF. The V and J genes are TRBV10-3 and TRBJ1-3, with D perhaps matching TRBD1 (5 bases). The V gene's germline CDR1 is ENHRY and CDR2 SYGVKD. The CDR3 spans 16 residues. Trimming took 0 bases from V and 8 from J, leaving 17 bases between them.